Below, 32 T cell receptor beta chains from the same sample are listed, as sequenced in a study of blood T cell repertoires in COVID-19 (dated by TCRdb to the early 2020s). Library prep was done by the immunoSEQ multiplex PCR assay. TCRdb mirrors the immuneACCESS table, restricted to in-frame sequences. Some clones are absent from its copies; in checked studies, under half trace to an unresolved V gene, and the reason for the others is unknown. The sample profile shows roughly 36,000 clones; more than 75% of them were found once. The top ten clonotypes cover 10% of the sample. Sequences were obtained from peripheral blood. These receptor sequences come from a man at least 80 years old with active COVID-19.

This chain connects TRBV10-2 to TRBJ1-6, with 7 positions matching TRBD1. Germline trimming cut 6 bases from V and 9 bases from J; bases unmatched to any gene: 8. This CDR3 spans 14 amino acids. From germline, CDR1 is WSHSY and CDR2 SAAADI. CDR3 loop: CASSATGESSPLHF. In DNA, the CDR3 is TGCGCCAGCAGCGCTACAGGGGAAAGTTCACCCCTCCACTTT.

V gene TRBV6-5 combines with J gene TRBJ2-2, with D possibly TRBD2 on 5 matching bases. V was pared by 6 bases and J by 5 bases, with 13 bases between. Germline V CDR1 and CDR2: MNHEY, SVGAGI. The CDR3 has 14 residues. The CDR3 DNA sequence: TGTGCCAGCAGCCACGTTCGGGGAACCGGGGAGCTGTTTTTT. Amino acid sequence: CASSHVRGTGELFF.

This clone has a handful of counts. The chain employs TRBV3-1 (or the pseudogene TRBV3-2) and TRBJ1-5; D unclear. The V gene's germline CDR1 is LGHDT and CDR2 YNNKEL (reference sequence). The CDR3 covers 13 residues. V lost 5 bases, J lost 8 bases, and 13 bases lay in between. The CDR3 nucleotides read TGTGCCAGCAGCGGGCAGGAAGTGGAGCCCCAGCATTTT. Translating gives CASSGQEVEPQHF.

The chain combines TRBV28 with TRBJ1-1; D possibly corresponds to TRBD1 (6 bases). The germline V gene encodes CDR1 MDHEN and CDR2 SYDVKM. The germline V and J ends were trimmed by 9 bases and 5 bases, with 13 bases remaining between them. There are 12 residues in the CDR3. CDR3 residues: CASVQGWTEAFF. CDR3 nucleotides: TGTGCCAGTGTACAGGGATGGACTGAAGCTTTCTTT.

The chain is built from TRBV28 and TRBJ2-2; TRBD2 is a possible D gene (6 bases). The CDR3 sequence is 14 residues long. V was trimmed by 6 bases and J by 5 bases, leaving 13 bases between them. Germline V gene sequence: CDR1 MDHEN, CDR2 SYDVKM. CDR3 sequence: CASRGGGGTGELFF. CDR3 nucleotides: TGTGCCAGCAGAGGTGGGGGAGGTACCGGGGAGCTGTTTTTT.

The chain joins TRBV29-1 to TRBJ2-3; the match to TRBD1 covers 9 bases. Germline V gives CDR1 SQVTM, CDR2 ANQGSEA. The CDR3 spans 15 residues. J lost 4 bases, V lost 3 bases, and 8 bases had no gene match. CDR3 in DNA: TGCAGCGTTGATACCGGGGACAGGGAGGCAGATACGCAGTATTTT. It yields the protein CSVDTGDREADTQYF.

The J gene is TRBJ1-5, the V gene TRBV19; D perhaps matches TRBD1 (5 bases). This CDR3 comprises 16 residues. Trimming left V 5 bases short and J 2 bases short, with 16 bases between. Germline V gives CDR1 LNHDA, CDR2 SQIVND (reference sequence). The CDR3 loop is CASSPGTTDGNQPQHF. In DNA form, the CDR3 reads TGTGCCAGTAGTCCCGGAACGACAGATGGCAATCAGCCCCAGCATTTT.

CDR3 region: CASSRGQEYEQYF. The DNA of the CDR3 is TGTGCCAGCTCTAGGGGACAAGAGTACGAGCAGTACTTC. This chain links TRBV14 with TRBJ2-7, with TRBD1 as a possible D gene (6 bases). Trimming left V 8 bases short and J 4 bases short, with 15 bases between. Germline V gives CDR1 SGHDN, CDR2 FVKESK. The CDR3 is 13 residues long.

The CDR3 spells CASSVQGLGNTQYF. The DNA of the CDR3 is TGTGCCAGCAGCGTCCAGGGGTTGGGGAATACGCAGTATTTT. The chain links TRBV9 to TRBJ2-3, with D perhaps TRBD1 (6 bases). V lost 2 bases and J lost 7, with 14 bases in between. Germline V CDR1 and CDR2: SGDLS, YYNGEE. There are 14 residues in the CDR3.

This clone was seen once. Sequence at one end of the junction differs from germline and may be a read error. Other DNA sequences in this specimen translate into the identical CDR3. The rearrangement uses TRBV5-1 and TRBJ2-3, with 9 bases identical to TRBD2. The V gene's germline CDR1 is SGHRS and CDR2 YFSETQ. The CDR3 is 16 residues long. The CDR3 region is CASSLRAGGPSDTQYF. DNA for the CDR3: TGCGCCAGCAGCTTGCGGGCGGGAGGGCCTTCAGATACGCAATATTTT.

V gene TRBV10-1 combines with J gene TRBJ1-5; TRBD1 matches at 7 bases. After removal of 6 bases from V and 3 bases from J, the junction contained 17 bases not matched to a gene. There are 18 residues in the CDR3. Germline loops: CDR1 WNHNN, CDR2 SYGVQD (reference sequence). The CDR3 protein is CASRHLTGQSPINQPQHF. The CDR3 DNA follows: TGCGCCAGCAGACACCTTACGGGACAGTCCCCAATCAATCAGCCCCAGCATTTT.

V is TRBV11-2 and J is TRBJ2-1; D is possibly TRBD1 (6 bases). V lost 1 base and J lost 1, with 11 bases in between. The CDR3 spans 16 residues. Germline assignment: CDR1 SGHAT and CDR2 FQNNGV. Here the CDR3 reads CASSLGTGWSYNEQFF. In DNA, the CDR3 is TGTGCCAGCAGCTTAGGCACAGGGTGGTCCTACAATGAGCAGTTCTTC.

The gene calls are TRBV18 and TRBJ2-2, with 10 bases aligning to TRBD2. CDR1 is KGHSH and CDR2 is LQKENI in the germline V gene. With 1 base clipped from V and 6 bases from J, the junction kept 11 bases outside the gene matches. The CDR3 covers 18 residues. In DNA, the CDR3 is TGTGCCAGCTCACCACTCCCGCCTGGAGCGGGAGGGCCCGGGGAGCTGTTTTTT. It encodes CASSPLPPGAGGPGELFF.

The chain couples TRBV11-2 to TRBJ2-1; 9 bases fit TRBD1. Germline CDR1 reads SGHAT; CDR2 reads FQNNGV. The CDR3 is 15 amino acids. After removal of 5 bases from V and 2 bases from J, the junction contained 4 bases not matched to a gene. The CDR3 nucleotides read TGTGCCAGCAGCGCAGGACAGGGGCCCTACAATGAGCAGTTCTTC. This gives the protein CASSAGQGPYNEQFF.

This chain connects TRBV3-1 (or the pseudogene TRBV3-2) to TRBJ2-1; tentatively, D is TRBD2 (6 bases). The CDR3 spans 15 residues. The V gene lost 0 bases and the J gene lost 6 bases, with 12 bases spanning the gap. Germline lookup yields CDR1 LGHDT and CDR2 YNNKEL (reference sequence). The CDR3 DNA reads TGTGCCAGCAGCCAAGAGAGCGGGCTATGCAATGAGCAGTTCTTC. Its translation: CASSQESGLCNEQFF.

CDR3 region: CASRASQETQYF. CDR3 nucleotides: TGTGCCAGCAGGGCCTCCCAAGAGACCCAGTACTTC. The chain recombines TRBV6-6 with TRBJ2-5; D not resolved. Germline V gene lookup returns CDR1 MNHNY and CDR2 SVGAGI (reference sequence). V lost 6 bases and J lost 1, with 6 bases in between. CDR3 length: 12 residues.

The DNA for the CDR3 is TGTGCCAGCAACCCCATTAGCAGTTCCTACGAGCAGTACTTC. Translated: CASNPISSSYEQYF. The rearrangement joins TRBV6-5 to TRBJ2-7; D gene unclear. Looked up from germline, CDR1 is MNHEY and CDR2 is SVGAGI. The CDR3 has 14 amino acids. Trimming cost V 7 bases and J 1 base, with 14 bases left between them.

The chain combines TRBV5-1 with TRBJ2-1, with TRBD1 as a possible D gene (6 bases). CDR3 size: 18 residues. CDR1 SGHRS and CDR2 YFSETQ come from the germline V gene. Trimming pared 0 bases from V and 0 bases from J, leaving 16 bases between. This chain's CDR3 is CASSLAFGGISSYNEQFF. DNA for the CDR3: TGCGCCAGCAGCTTGGCCTTTGGGGGCATAAGCTCCTACAATGAGCAGTTCTTC.

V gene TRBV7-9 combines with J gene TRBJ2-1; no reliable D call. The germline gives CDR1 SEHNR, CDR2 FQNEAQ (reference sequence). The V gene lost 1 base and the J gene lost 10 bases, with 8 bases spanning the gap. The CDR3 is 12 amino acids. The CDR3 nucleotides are TGTGCCAGCAGCTTAGGACGCGGCGAGCAGTTCTTC. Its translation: CASSLGRGEQFF. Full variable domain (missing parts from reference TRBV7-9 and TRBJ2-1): DTGVSQNPRHKITKRGQNVTFRCDPISEHNRLYWYRQTLGQGPEFLTYFQNEAQLEKSRLLSDRFSAERPKGSFSTLEIQRTEQGDSAMYLCASSLGRGEQFFGPGTRLTVL.

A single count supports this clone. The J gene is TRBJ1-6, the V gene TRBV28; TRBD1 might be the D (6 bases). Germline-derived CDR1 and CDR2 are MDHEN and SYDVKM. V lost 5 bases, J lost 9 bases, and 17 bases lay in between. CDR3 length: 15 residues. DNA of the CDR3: TGTGCCAGCAGTCCCCTTGGGGGGGCCGGTTCACCCCTCCACTTT. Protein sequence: CASSPLGGAGSPLHF.

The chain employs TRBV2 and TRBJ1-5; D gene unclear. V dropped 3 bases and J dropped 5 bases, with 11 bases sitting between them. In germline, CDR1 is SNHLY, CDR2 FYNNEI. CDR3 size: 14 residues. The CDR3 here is CASSDWARDQPQHF. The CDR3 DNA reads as TGTGCCAGCAGTGATTGGGCACGAGATCAGCCCCAGCATTTT.

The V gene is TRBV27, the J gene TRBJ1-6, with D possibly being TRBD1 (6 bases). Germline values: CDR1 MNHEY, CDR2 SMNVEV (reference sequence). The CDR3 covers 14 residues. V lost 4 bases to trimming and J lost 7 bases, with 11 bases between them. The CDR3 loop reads CASSSQGWNSPLHF. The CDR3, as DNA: TGTGCCAGCAGTTCTCAGGGGTGGAATTCACCCCTCCACTTT.

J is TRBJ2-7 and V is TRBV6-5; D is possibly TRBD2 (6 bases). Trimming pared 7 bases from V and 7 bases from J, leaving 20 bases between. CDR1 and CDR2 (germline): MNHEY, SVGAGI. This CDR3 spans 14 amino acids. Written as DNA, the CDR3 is TGTGCCAGCAATTCTCGGGGGAGGCCGGGAGAGCAGTACTTC. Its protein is CASNSRGRPGEQYF.

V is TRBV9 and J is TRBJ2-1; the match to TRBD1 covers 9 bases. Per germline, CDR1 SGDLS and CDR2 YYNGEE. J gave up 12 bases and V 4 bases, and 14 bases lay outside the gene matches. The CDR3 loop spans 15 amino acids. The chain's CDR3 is CASSPSGQGREGQFF. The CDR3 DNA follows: TGTGCCAGCAGCCCCTCGGGACAGGGCCGAGAGGGGCAGTTCTTC.

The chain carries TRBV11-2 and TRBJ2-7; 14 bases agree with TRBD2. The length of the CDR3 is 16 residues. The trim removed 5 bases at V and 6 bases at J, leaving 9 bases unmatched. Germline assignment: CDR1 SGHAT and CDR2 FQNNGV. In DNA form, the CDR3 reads TGTGCCAGCAGCGGGCAACCGGGACTAGCGGGAGTCGAGCAGTACTTC. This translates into CASSGQPGLAGVEQYF.

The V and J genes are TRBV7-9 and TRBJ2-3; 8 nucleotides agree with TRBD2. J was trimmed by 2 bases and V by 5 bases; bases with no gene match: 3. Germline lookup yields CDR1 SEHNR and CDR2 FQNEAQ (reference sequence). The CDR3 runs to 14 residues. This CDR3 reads CASSAGGVTDTQYF. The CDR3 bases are TGTGCCAGCAGCGCCGGGGGGGTCACAGATACGCAGTATTTT.

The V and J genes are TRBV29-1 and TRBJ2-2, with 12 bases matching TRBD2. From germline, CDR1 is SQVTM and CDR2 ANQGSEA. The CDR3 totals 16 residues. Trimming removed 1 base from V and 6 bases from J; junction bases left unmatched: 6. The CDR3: CSVEGPSGRGSGELFF. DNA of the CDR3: TGCAGCGTTGAAGGGCCTAGCGGGAGGGGTTCCGGGGAGCTGTTTTTT.

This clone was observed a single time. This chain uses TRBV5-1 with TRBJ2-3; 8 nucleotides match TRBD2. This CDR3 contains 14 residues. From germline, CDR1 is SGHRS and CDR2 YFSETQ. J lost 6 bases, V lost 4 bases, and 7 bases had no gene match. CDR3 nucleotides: TGCGCCAGCAGCAGCACTAGCGGAGGTGATACGCAGTATTTT. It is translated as CASSSTSGGDTQYF.

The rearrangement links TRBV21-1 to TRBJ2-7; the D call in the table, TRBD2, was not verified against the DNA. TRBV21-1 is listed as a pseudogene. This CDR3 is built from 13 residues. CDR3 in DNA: TGTGCCACGGGACTAGCGGGAGCCTACGAGCAGTACTTC. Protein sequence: CATGLAGAYEQYF.

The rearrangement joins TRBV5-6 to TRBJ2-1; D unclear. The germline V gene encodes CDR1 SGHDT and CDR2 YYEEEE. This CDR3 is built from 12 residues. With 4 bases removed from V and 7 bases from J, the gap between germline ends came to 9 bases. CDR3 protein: CASSLVLNEQFF. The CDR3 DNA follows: TGTGCCAGCAGCCTCGTTTTGAATGAGCAGTTCTTC. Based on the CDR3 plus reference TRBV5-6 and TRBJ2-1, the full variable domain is DAGVTQSPTHLIKTRGQQVTLRCSPKSGHDTVSWYQQALGQGPQFIFQYYEEEERQRGNFPDRFSGHQFPNYSSELNVNALLLGDSALYLCASSLVLNEQFFGPGTRLTVL.

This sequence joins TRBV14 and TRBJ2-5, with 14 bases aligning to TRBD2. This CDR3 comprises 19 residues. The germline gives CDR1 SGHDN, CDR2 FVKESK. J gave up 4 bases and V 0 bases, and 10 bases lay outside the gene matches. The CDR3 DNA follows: TGTGCCAGCAGCCAAGAAGATAAGGGACTAGCGGGAGCTCGAGAGACCCAGTACTTC. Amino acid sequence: CASSQEDKGLAGARETQYF.

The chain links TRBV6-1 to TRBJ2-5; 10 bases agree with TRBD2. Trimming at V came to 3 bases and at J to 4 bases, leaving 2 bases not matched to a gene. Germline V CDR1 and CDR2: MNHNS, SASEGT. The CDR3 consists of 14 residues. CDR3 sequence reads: CASSDLAGVETQYF. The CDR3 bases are TGTGCCAGCAGTGATCTAGCGGGAGTAGAGACCCAGTACTTC.